Listed below are T cell receptor beta chains from one sample, sequenced in a study of cytomegalovirus exposure and HLA in healthy donors. The method was immunoSEQ multiplex PCR; TCRdb's version includes in-frame clones alone and lacks a portion of them. The sample lists about 86,000 clones, about 71% occurring once. Source material: PBMCs. The receptors come from a man in his 60s in good health and CMV-seronegative. CDR3s leave out the opening cysteine and the closing phenylalanine or tryptophan. D genes are given only for firm matches.

CDR3aa | len | d_gene | v_gene
ASSPKAGDDEQF | 12 | TRBD2 | TRBV18
ASSEARNTQY | 10 | NA | TRBV2
ASSLGLAREQY | 11 | NA | TRBV7-6
ASNVDRDQPQH | 11 | TRBD1 | TRBV19
ASSPRVAGLAGELYEQY | 17 | TRBD2 | TRBV18
ATSRGGSSGAGDTQY | 15 | TRBD2 | TRBV15
ASSDVGAYGPQH | 12 | NA | TRBV6-1
ASSLGPFGEQY | 11 | NA | TRBV11-3
SVGGGSRNEQF | 11 | NA | TRBV29-1
ASSRGGTDTQY | 11 | TRBD2 | TRBV10-2
ASSLSIAGGHNEQF | 14 | TRBD2 | TRBV27
ASTPGDRVSH | 10 | TRBD1 | TRBV2